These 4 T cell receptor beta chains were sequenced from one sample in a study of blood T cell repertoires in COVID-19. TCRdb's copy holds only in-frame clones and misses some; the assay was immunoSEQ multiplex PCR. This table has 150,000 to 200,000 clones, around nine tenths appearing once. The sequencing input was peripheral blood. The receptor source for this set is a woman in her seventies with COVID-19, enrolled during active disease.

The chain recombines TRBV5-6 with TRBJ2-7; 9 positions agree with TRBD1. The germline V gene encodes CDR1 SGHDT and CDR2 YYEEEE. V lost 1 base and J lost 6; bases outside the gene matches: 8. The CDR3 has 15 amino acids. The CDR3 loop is CASSLRGQGRPEQYF. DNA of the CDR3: TGTGCCAGCAGCTTGAGGGGACAGGGAAGACCCGAGCAGTACTTC.

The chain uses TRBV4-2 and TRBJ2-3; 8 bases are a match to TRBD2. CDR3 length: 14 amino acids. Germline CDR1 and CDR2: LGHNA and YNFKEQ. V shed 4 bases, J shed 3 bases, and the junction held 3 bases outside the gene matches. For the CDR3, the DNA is TGTGCCAGCAGCCCCCGACTAGCGACAGATACGCAGTATTTT. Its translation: CASSPRLATDTQYF.

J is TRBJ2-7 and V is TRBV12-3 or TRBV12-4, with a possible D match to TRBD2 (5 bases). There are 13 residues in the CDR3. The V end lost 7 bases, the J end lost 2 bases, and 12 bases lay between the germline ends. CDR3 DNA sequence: TGTGCCAGCACCAGCGGCTCAACCTACGAGCAGTACTTC. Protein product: CASTSGSTYEQYF.

The CDR3 protein is CSVGRDRGTKQYF. For the CDR3, the DNA is TGCAGCGTCGGCCGGGACAGGGGTACCAAGCAGTACTTC. The chain has TRBV29-1 and TRBJ2-7; 10 bases align to TRBD1. The CDR3 has 13 amino acids. Germline values: CDR1 SQVTM, CDR2 ANQGSEA. The V and J ends lost 6 bases and 8 bases, in that order; junction bases with no gene match: 10.